This TCR beta chain came from a study of blood T cells in healthy people across ages. The sample holds a few counts of this clonotype. Primers used in a second PCR of roughly 6 to 11 cycles were a sample-barcoded 5' primer and a J-beta primer mix. TCRdb reprocessed the 5' RACE reads with MiXCR, giving one entry per CDR3 protein. The sample has about 1,500,000 distinct CDR3 sequences, 42% seen once; the top ten hold approximately 7.9%. Isolating PBMCs gave at least 6 million of these cells per sample. This CDR3 is built from 15 residues. V was trimmed by 0 bases and J by 0 bases, leaving 8 bases between them. Germline V gives CDR1 MGHRA, CDR2 YSYEKL.

The V call is TRBV4-1, the J call TRBJ1-2; D call uncertain. Material for sequencing was blood. The sequence was collected from a young woman in good health. This chain's CDR3 is CASSQDQVANYGYTF. The CDR3, as DNA: TGCGCCAGCAGCCAAGATCAGGTGGCTAACTATGGCTACACCTTC.